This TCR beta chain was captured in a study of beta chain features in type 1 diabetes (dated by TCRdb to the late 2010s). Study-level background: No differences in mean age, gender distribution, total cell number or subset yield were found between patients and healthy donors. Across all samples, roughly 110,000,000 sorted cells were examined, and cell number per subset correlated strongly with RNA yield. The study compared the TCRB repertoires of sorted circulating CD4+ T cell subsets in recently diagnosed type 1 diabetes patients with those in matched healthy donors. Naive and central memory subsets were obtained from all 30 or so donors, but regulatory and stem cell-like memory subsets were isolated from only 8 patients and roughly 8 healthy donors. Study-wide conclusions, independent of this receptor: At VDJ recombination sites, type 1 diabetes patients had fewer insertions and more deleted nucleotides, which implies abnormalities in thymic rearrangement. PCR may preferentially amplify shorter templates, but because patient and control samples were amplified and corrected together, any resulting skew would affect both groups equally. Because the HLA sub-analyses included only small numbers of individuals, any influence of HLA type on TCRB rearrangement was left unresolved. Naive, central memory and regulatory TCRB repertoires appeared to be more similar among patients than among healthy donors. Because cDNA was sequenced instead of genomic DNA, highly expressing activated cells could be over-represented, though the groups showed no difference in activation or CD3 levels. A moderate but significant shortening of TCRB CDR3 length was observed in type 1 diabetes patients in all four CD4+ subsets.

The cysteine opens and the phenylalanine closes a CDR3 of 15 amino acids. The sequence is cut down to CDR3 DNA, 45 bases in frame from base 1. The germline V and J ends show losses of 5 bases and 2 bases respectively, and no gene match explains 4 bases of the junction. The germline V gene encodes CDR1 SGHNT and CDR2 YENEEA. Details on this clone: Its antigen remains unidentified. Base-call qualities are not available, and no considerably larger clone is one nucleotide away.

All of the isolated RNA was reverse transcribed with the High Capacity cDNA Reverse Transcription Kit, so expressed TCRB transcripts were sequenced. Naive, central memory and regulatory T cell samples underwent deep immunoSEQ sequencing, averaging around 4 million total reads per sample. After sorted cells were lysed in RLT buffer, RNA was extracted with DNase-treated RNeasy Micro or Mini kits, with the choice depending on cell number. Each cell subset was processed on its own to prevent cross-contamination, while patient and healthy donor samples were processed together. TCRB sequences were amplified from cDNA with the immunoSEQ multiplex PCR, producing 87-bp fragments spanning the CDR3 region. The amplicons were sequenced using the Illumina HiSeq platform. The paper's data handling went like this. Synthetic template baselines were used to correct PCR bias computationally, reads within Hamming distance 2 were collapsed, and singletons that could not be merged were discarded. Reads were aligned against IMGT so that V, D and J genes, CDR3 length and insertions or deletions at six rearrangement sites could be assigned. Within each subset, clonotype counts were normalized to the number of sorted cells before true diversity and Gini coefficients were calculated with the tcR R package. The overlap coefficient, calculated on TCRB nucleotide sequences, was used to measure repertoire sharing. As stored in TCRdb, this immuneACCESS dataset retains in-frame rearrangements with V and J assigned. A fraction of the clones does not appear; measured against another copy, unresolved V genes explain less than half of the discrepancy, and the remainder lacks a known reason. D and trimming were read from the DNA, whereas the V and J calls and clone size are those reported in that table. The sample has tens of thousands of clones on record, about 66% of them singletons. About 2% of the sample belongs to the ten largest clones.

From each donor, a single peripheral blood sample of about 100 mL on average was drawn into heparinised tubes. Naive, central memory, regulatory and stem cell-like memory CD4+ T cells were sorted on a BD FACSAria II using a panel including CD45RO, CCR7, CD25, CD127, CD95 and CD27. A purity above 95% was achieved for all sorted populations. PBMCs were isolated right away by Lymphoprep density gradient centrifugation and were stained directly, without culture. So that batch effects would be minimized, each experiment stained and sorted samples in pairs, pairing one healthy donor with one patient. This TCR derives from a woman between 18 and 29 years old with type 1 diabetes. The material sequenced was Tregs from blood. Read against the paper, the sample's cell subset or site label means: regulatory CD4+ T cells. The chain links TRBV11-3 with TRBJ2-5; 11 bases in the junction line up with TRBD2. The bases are TGTGCCAGCAGCCCCGGGACTAGCGGACAAGAGACCCAGTACTTC. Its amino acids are CASSPGTSGQETQYF.